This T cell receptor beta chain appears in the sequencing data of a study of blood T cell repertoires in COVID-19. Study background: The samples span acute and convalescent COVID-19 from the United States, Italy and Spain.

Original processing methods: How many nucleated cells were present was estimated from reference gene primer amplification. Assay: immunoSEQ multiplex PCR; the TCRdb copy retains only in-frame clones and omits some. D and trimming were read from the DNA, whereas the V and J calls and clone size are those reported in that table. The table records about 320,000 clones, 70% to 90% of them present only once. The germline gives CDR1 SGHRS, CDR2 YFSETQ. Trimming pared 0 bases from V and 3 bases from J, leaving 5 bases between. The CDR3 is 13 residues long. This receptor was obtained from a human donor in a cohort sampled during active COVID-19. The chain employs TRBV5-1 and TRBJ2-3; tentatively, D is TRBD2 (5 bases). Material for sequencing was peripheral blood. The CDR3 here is CASSLGTTDTQYF. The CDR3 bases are TGCGCCAGCAGCTTGGGGACTACAGATACGCAGTATTTT.